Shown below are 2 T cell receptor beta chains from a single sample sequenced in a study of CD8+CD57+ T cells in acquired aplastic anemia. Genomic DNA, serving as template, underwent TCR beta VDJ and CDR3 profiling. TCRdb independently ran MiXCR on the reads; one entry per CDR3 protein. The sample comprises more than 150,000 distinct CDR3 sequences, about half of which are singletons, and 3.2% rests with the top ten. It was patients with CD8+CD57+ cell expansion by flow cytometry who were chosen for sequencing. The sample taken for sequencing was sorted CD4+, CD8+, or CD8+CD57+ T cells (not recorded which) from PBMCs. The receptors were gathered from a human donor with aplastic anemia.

Here the CDR3 DNA reads TGTGCCACCACCGGGACCGCGTTGCACTATGGCTACACCTTC. It yields the protein CATTGTALHYGYTF. The V and J genes are TRBV19 and TRBJ1-2, with D tentatively TRBD1 (5 bases). V lost 10 bases and J lost 3, with 18 bases in between. This CDR3 has 14 amino acids. From germline, CDR1 is LNHDA and CDR2 SQIVND (reference sequence).

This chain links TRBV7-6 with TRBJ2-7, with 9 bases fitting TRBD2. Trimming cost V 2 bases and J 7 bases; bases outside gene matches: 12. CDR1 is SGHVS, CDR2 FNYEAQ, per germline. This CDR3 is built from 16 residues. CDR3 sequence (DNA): TGTGCCAGCAGCTTAAGGGCGGGGGGGCTTTTGTATGAGCAGTACTTC. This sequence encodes CASSLRAGGLLYEQYF. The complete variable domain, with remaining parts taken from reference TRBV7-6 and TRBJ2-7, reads GAGVSQSPRYKVTKRGQDVALRCDPISGHVSLYWYRQALGQGPEFLTYFNYEAQQDKSGLPNDRFSAERPEGSISTLTIQRTEQRDSAMYRCASSLRAGGLLYEQYFGPGTRLTVT.